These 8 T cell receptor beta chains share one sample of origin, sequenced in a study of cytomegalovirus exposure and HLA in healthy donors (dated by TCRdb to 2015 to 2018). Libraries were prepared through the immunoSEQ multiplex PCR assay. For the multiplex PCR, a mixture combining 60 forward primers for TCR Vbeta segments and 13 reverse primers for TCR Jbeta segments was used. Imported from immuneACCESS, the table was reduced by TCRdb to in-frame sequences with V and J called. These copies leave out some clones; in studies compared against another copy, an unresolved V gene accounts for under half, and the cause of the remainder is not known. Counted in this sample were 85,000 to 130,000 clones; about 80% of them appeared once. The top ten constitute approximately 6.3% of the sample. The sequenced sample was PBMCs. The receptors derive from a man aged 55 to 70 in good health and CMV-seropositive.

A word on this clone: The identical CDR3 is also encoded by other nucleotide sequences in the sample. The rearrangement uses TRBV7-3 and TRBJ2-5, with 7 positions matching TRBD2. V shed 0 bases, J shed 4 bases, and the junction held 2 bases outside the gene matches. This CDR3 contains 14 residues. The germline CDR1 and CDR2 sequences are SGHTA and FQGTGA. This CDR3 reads CASSLTSGGETQYF. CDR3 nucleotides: TGTGCCAGCAGCTTAACGTCGGGGGGAGAGACCCAGTACTTC.

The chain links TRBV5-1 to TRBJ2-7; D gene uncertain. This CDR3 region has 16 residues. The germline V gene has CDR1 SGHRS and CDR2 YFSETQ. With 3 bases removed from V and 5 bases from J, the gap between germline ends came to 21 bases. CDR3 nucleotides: TGCGCCAGCAGCTCGACTTCCTCTCGACCATATCACGAGCAGTACTTC. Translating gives CASSSTSSRPYHEQYF.

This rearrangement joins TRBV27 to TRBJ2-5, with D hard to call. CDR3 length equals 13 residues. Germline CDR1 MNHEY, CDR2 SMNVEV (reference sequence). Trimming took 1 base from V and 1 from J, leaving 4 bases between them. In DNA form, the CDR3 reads TGTGCCAGCAGTTTATGGGCCCAAGAGACCCAGTACTTC. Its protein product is CASSLWAQETQYF.

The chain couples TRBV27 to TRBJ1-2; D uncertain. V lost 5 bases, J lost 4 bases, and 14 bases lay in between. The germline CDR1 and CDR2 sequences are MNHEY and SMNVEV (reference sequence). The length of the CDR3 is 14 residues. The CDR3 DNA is TGTGCCAGCAGTCCATCTGGGCAGACCTATGGCTACACCTTC. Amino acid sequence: CASSPSGQTYGYTF.

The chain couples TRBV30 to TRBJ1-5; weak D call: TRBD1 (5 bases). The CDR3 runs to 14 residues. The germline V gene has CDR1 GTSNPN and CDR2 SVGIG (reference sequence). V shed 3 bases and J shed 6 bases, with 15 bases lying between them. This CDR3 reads CAWSGLTGGQPQHF. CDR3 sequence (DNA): TGTGCCTGGAGCGGCCTTACCGGGGGTCAGCCCCAGCATTTT.

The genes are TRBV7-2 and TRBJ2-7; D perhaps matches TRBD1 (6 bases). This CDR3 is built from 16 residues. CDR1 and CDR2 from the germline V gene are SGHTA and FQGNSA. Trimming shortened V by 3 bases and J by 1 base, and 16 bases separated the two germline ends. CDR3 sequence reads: CASSFLSYRDSYEQYF. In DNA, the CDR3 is TGTGCCAGCAGCTTTCTTTCGTACAGGGATTCCTACGAGCAGTACTTC. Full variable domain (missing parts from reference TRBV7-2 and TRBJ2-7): GAGVSQSPSNKVTEKGKDVELRCDPISGHTALYWYRQSLGQGLEFLIYFQGNSAPDKSGLPSDRFSAERTGGSVSTLTIQRTQQEDSAVYLCASSFLSYRDSYEQYFGPGTRLTVT.

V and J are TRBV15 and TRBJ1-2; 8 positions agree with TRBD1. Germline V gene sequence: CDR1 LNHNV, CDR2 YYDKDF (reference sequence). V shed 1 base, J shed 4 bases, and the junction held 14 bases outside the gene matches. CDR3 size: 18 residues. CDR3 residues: CATSRAGAGGTGGYGYTF. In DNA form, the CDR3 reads TGTGCCACCAGCAGAGCAGGGGCAGGGGGCACTGGAGGCTATGGCTACACCTTC.

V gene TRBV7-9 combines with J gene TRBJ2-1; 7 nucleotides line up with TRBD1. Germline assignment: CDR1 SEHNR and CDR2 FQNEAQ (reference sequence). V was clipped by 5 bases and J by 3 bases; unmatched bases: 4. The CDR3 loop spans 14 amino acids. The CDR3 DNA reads TGTGCCAGCAGCCGACAGGGAAACTACAATGAGCAGTTCTTC. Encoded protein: CASSRQGNYNEQFF.